The 10 T cell receptor beta chains presented below share a single source sample, sequenced in a study of molecular identifiers for immune sequencing clone quantification. TCRdb analysed the PCR reads with MiXCR anew, one entry per CDR3 protein. This sample yields just under 65,000 distinct CDR3 sequences, of which around 20% are seen a single time; 1.1% to 1.5% belongs to the top ten. The sample consisted of naive CD8+ T cells from blood, with Jurkat cell RNA spiked in. Indicated subset: FACS-sorted CD8+CD4-CCR7+CD45RA+ naive T cells. The receptors stem from a human donor in good health. Some libraries in this study had Jurkat cell RNA spiked in.

This clonotype appeared many times. The rearrangement joins TRBV20-1 to TRBJ2-7; TRBD2 aligns across 7 bases. Germline lookup yields CDR1 DFQATT and CDR2 SNEGSKA (reference sequence). The CDR3 runs to 16 residues. The junction had 11 bases not matched to a gene; V was cut back by 3 bases and J by 0 bases. For the CDR3, the DNA is TGCAGTGCTAGGGAGTTTGGGGGGGGACCCTCCTACGAGCAGTACTTC. Translating it yields CSAREFGGGPSYEQYF.

There are many counts of this clonotype. The chain couples TRBV7-8 to TRBJ2-7, with 11 nucleotides matching TRBD2. Germline CDR1 is SGHVS and CDR2 is FQNEAQ. This CDR3 is built from 17 residues. J gave up 6 bases and V 7 bases, and 17 bases lay outside the gene matches. Here the CDR3 DNA reads TGTGCCAGCACCCCGCTGGTAGCGGGAGGGTTAGATCCCGAGCAGTACTTC. Translating it yields CASTPLVAGGLDPEQYF.

This clonotype showed up just a few times. A much larger clone is a single base away; this may be a read error. The CDR3 does not end in the conserved phenylalanine or tryptophan, so this is likely a read error. The genes are TRBV23-1 and TRBJ1-1, with D possibly TRBD1 on 6 matching bases. TRBV23-1 is designated an ORF whose function remains uncertain. This CDR3 comprises 16 residues. The V gene lost 6 bases and the J gene lost 3 bases, with 20 bases spanning the gap. CDR3 residues: CASSQDRPPRHTEAFY. CDR3 in DNA: TGCGCCAGCAGCCAAGACAGGCCCCCGAGGCACACTGAAGCTTTCTAT.

This clonotype was seen at least ten times. The rearrangement links TRBV3-1 to TRBJ1-4, with D perhaps matching TRBD1 (5 bases). CDR3 length equals 15 residues. The germline V gene has CDR1 LGHDT and CDR2 YNNKEL (reference sequence). Deletions cut 0 bases from V and 3 bases from J, with 8 bases between. The CDR3 nucleotides read TGTGCCAGCAGCCAAGAAGGGGTCCCTAATGAAAAACTGTTTTTT. Its translation: CASSQEGVPNEKLFF.

This sequence joins TRBV5-1 and TRBJ2-1; 7 bases agree with TRBD2. The ends lost 6 bases at V and 9 bases at J; junction bases unmatched: 12. Per the germline V gene, CDR1 is SGHRS and CDR2 is YFSETQ. The length of the CDR3 is 14 residues. CDR3 sequence (DNA): TGCGCCAGCACCCCAGCGGGACCCCCCCTTGAGCAGTTCTTC. Translated: CASTPAGPPLEQFF.

This clonotype was observed a single time. It may be a read error: a sequence one base away is much more abundant. The chain is built from TRBV27 and TRBJ2-7, with TRBD1 matching 11 bases. Per germline, CDR1 MNHEY and CDR2 SMNVEV (reference sequence). The CDR3 covers 13 residues. The CDR3 region is CAIGQGASYEQCF. CDR3 coding DNA: TGTGCCATAGGACAGGGGGCCTCCTACGAGCAGTGCTTC.

This clonotype appeared many times. This sequence joins TRBV29-1 and TRBJ1-1, with D maybe TRBD1 (5 bases). This CDR3 spans 13 amino acids. Trimming took 7 bases from V and 0 from J, leaving 12 bases between them. CDR1 is SQVTM and CDR2 is ANQGSEA in the germline V gene. The CDR3 nucleotides read TGCAGCGGGGTGGGACGGTTGAACACTGAAGCTTTCTTT. It specifies CSGVGRLNTEAFF.

Concerning this clonotype itself: This may arise from a read error, as a much more abundant clone is one base away. The J gene is TRBJ2-1, the V gene TRBV29-1; tentative D call: TRBD1 (7 bases). The CDR3 spans 15 residues. V was shortened by 2 bases and J by 3 bases, with 14 bases between the two germline ends. Germline V gene data show CDR1 as SQVTM and CDR2 as ANQGSEA. CDR3 loop: CSVENWGDSYNEQFF. DNA for the CDR3: TGCAGCGTTGAAAATTGGGGGGACAGCTACAATGAGCAGTTCTTC.

This clonotype was detected ten times or more. V gene TRBV6-5 combines with J gene TRBJ1-1; no firm D call. This CDR3 has 14 residues. Germline CDR1 and CDR2: MNHEY and SVGAGI. The germline V and J ends were trimmed by 3 bases and 4 bases, with 12 bases remaining between them. The CDR3 bases are TGTGCCAGCAGTTATGATAGGGCGTTCACTGAAGCTTTCTTT. Translation gives CASSYDRAFTEAFF.

This clonotype was seen ten or more times. The genes are TRBV5-1 and TRBJ2-3, with 9 bases fitting TRBD1. Trimming cost V 0 bases and J 6 bases; bases outside gene matches: 5. Per the germline V gene, CDR1 is SGHRS and CDR2 is YFSETQ. This CDR3 has 15 residues. The CDR3, as DNA: TGCGCCAGCAGCTTGGACAGGGGGCTCACCGATACGCAGTATTTT. Translation gives CASSLDRGLTDTQYF.